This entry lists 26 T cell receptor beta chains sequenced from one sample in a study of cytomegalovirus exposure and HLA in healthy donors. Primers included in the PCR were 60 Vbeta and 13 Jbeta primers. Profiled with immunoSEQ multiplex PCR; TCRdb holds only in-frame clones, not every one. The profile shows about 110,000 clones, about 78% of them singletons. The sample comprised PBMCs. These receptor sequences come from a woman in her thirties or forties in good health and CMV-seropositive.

CDR3 in DNA: TGTGCCAGCAGCCAAAAGACCGGACTAGCCCCCACAGATACGCAGTATTTT. Translated, it gives CASSQKTGLAPTDTQYF. The chain carries TRBV4-2 and TRBJ2-3; the match to TRBD2 covers 8 bases. After removal of 2 bases from V and 2 bases from J, the junction contained 9 bases not matched to a gene. The germline V gene encodes CDR1 LGHNA and CDR2 YNFKEQ. CDR3 size: 17 residues.

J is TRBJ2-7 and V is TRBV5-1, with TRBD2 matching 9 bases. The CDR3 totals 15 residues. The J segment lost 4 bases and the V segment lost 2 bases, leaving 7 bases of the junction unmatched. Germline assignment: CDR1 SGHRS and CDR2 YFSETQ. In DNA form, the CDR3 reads TGCGCCAGCAGCTTCTCTAGCGGGGATGGGTACGAGCAGTACTTC. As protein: CASSFSSGDGYEQYF.

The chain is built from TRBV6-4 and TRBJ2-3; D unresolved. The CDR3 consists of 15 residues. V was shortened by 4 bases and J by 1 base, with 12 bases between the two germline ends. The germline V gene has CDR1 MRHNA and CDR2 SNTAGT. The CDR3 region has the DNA TGTGCCAGCAGTGGTCAGGAACTCGGCACAGATACGCAGTATTTT. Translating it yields CASSGQELGTDTQYF.

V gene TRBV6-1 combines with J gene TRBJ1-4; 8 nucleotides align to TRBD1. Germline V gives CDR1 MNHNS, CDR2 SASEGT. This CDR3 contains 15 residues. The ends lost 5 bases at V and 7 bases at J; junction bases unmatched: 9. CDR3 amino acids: CASSIQGGIGEKLFF. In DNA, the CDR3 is TGTGCCAGCAGTATACAGGGGGGGATCGGTGAAAAACTGTTTTTT.

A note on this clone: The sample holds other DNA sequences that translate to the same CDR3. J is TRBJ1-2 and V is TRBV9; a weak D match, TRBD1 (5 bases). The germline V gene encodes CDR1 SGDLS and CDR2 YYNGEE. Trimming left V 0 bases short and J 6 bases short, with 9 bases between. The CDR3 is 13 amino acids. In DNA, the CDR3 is TGTGCCAGCAGCGTAGGCACGGGGGATGGCTACACCTTC. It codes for CASSVGTGDGYTF.

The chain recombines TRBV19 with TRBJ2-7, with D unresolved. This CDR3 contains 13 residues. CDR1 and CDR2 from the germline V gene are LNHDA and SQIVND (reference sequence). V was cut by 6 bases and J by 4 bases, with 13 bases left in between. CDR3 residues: CASSGAVAYEQYF. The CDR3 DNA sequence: TGTGCCAGTAGCGGTGCGGTGGCTTACGAGCAGTACTTC.

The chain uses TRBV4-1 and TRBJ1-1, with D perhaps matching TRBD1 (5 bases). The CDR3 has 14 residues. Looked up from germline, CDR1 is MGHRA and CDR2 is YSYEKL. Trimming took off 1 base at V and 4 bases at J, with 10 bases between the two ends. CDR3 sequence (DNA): TGCGCCAGCAGCCAAGTGCCGGGGGGCACTGAAGCTTTCTTT. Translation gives CASSQVPGGTEAFF.

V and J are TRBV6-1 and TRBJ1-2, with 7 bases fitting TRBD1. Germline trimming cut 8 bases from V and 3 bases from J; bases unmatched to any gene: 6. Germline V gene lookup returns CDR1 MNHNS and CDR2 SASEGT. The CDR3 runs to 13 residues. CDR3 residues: CASERGQHYGYTF. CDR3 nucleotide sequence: TGTGCCAGCGAAAGGGGACAGCACTATGGCTACACCTTC.

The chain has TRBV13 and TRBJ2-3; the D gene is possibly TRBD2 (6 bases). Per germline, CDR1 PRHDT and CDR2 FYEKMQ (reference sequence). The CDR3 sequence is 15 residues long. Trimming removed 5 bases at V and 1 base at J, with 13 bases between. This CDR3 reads CASSPPWGGTDTQYF. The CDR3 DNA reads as TGTGCCAGCAGCCCCCCTTGGGGGGGCACAGATACGCAGTATTTT.

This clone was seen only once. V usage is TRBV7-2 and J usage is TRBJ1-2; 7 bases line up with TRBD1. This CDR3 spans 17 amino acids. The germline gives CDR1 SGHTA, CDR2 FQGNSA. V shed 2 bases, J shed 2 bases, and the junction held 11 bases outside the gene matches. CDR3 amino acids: CASSLNLGGSKNYGYTF. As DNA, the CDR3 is TGTGCCAGCAGCTTAAATCTAGGGGGCTCAAAGAACTATGGCTACACCTTC.

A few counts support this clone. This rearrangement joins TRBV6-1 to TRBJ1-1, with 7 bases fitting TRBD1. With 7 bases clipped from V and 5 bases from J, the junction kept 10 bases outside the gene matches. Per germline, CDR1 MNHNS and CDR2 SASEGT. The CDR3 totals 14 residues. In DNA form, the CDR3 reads TGTGCCAGCAATGACGGGACAGCAGGGACTGAAGCTTTCTTT. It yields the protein CASNDGTAGTEAFF.

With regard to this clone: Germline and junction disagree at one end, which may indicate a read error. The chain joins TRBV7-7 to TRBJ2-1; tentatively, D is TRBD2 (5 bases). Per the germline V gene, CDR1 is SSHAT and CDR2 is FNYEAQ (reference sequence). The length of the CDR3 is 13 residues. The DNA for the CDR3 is TGTGCTAGCAGCCCAGATCGGGGTGCGGAGCAGTTCTTC. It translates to CASSPDRGAEQFF.

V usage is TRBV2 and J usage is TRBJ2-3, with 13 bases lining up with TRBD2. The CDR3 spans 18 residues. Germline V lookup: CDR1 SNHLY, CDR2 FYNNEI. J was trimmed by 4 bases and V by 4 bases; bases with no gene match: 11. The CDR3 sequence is CASSGRTSGGARSDTQYF. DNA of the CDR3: TGTGCCAGCAGTGGAAGAACTAGCGGGGGGGCCCGGTCAGATACGCAGTATTTT.

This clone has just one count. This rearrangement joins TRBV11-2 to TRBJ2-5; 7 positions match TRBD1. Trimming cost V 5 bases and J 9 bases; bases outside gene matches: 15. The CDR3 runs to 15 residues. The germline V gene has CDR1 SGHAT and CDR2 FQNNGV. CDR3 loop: CASSPGQASSSAQYF. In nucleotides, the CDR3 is TGTGCCAGCAGCCCCGGACAGGCTTCCTCGTCGGCCCAGTACTTC.

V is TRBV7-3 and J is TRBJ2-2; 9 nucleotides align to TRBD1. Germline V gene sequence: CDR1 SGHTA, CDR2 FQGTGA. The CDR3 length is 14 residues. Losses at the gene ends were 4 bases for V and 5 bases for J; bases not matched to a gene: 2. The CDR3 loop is CASSYDRGTGELFF. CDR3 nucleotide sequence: TGTGCCAGCAGCTACGACAGGGGGACCGGGGAGCTGTTTTTT.

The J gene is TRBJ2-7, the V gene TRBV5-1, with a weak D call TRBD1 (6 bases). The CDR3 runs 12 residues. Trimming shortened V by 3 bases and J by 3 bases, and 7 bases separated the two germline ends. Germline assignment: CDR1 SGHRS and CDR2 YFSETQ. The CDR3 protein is CASSWDNYEQYF. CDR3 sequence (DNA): TGCGCCAGCAGCTGGGACAACTACGAGCAGTACTTC.

The CDR3 region has the DNA TGTGCCAGCAGCCCCCGGGACAGGGAGACCGATGAGCAGTTCTTC. Translated, it gives CASSPRDRETDEQFF. This sequence joins TRBV7-2 and TRBJ2-1, with 9 bases aligning to TRBD1. V lost 5 bases, J lost 8 bases, and 10 bases stayed unmatched. The CDR3 length is 15 residues. Germline V gene lookup returns CDR1 SGHTA and CDR2 FQGNSA.

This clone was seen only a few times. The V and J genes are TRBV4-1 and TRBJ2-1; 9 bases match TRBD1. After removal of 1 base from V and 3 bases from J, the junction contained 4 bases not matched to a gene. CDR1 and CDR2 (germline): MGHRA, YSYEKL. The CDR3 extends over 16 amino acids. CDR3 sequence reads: CASSQVPGQGYNEQFF. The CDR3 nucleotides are TGCGCCAGCAGCCAAGTGCCGGGACAGGGCTACAATGAGCAGTTCTTC.

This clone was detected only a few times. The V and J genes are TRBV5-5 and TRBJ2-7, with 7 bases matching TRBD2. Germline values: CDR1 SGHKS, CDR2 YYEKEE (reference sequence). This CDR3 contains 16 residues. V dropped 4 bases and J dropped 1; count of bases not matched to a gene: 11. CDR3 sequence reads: CASSPSGGSGSYEQYF. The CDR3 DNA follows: TGTGCCAGCAGCCCCTCGGGGGGAAGTGGGTCCTACGAGCAGTACTTC.

CDR3 DNA sequence: TGTGCCAGCAGCGGTTTCCTCGGGGAGCTGTTTTTT. Its protein product is CASSGFLGELFF. The V and J genes are TRBV9 and TRBJ2-2, with D unresolved. The V and J ends lost 3 bases and 7 bases respectively, with 7 bases between them. The CDR3 is 12 amino acids. The germline V gene has CDR1 SGDLS and CDR2 YYNGEE.

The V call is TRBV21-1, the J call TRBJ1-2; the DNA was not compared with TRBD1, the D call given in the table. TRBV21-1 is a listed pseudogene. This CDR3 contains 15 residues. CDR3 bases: TGTGCCAGCAGCAAATCCGGGACAGGGGCGTATGGCTACACCTTC. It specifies CASSKSGTGAYGYTF.

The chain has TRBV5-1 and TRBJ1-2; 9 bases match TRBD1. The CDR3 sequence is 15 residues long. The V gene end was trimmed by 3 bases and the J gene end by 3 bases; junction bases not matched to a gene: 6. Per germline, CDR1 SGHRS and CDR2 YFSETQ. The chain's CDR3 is CASSSGTGSHYGYTF. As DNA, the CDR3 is TGCGCCAGCAGCTCCGGGACAGGGAGTCACTATGGCTACACCTTC.

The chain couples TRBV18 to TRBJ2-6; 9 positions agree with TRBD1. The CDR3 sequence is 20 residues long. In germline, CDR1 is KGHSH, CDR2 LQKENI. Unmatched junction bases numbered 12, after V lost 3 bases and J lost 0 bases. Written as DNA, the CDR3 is TGTGCCAGCTCACCCACTGTCGGACAGGGGCTTATCTCTGGGGCCAACGTCCTGACTTTC. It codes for CASSPTVGQGLISGANVLTF.

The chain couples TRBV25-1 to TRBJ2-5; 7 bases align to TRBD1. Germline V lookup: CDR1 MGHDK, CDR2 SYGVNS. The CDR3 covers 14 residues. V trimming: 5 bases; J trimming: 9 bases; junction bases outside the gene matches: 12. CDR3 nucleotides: TGTGCCAGCAGTTCACAGGGGTTTCCCGAGGCCCAGTACTTC. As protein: CASSSQGFPEAQYF.

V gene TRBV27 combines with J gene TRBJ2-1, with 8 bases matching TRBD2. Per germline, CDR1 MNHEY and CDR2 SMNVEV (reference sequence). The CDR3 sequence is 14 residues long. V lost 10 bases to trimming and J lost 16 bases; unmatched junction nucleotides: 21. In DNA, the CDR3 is TGTGCCACCCACGGGAGCGGGGGCCCGCGAGAGCTATTCTTC. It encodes CATHGSGGPRELFF.

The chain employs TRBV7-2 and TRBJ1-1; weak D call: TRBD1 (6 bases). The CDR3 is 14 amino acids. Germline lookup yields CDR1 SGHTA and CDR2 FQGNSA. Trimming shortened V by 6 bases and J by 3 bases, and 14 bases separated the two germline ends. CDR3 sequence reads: CASSPSTGYTEAFF. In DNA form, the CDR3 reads TGTGCCAGCAGTCCCTCGACAGGTTACACTGAAGCTTTCTTT.